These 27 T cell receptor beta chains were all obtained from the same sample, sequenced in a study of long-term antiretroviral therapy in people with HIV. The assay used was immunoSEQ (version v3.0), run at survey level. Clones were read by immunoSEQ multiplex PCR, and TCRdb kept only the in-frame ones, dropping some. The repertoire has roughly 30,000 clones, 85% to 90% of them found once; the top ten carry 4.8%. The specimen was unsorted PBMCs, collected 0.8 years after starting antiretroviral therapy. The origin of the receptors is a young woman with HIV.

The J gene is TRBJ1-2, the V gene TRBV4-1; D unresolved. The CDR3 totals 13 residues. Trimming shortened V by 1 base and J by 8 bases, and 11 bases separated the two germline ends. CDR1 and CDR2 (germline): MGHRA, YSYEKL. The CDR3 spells CASSQVAQGGYTF. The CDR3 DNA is TGCGCCAGCAGCCAAGTTGCACAAGGGGGCTACACCTTC.

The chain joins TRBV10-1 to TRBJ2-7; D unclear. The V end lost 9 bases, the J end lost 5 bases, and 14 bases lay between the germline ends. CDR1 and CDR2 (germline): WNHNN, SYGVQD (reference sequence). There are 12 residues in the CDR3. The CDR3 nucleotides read TGCGCCAGGCTCTCAGGCCCCCACGAGCAGTACGTC. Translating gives CARLSGPHEQYV.

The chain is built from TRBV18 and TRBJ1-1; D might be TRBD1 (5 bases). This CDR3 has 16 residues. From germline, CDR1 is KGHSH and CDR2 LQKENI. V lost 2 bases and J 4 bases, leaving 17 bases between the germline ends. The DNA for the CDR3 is TGTGCCAGCTCACCAATGGGCGGGTCGGGGGGCACTGAAGCTTTCTTT. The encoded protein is CASSPMGGSGGTEAFF.

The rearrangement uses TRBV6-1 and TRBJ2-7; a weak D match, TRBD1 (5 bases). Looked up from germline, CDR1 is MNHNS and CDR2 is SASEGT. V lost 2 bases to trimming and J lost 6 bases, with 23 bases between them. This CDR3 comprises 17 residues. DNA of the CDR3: TGTGCCAGCAGTGAATATAGCTCAGGGCGCCGCCCTTCCGAGCAGTACGTC. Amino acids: CASSEYSSGRRPSEQYV.

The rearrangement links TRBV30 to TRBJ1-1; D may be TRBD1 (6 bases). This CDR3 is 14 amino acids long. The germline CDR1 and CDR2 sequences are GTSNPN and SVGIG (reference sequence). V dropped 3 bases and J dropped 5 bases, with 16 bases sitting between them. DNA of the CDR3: TGTGCCTGGAGGCTGCGGGGGGCTCGGACTGAAGCTTTCTTT. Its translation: CAWRLRGARTEAFF. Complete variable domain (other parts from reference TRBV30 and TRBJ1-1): SQTIHQWPATLVQPVGSPLSLECTVEGTSNPNLYWYRQAAGRGLQLLFYSVGIGQISSEVPQNLSASRPQDRQFILSSKKLLLSDSGFYLCAWRLRGARTEAFFGQGTRLTVV.

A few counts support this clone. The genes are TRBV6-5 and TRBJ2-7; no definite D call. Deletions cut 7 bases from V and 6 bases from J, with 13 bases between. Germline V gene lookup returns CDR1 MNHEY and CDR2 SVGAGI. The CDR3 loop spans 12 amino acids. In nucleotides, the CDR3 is TGTGCCAGCACCGGAAGCGCAGGCGAGCAGTACGTC. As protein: CASTGSAGEQYV.

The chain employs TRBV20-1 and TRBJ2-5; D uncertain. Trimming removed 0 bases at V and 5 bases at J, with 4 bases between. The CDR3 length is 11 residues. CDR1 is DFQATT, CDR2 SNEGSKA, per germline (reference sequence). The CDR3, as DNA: TGCAGTGCTAGAGATAGGGAGACCCAGTACTTC. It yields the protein CSARDRETQYF.

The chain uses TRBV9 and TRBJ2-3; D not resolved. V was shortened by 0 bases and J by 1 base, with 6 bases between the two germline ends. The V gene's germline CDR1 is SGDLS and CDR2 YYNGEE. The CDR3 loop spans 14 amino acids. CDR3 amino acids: CASSVGTGTDTQYF. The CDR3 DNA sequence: TGTGCCAGCAGCGTAGGAACCGGCACAGATACGCAGTATTTT.

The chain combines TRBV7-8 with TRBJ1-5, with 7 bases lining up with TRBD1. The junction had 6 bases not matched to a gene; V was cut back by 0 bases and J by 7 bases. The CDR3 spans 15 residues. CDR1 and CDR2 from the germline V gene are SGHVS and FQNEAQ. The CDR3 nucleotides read TGTGCCAGCAGCTTAGCATCTCAGGGGGTGCAGCCCCAGCATTTT. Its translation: CASSLASQGVQPQHF.

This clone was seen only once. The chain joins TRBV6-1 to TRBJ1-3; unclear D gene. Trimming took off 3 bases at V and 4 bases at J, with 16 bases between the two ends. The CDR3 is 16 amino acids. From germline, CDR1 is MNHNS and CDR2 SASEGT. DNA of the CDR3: TGTGCCAGCAGTGAGGCTGGACGGTATACAGGAAACACCATATATTTT. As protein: CASSEAGRYTGNTIYF.

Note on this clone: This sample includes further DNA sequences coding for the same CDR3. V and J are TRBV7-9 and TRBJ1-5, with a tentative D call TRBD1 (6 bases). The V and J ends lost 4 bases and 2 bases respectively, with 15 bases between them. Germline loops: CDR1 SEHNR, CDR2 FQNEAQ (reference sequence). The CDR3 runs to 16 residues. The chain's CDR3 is CASSYDTGIGNQPQHF. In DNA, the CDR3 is TGTGCCAGCAGCTACGACACAGGGATCGGCAATCAGCCCCAGCATTTT.

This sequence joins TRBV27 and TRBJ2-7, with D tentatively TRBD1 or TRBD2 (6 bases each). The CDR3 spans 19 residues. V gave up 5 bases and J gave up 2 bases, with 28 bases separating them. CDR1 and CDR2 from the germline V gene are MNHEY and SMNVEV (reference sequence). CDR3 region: CASSGGTTLSRGLPYEQYV. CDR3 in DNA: TGTGCCAGCAGTGGAGGGACGACCCTTTCCAGGGGTTTACCCTACGAGCAGTACGTC.

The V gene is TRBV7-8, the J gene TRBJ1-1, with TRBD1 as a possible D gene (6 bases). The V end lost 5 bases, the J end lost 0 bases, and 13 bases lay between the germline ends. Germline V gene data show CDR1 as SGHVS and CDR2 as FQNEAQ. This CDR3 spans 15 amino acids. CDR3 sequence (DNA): TGTGCCAGCAGCCCGGACAGAAACATGAACACTGAAGCTTTCTTT. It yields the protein CASSPDRNMNTEAFF.

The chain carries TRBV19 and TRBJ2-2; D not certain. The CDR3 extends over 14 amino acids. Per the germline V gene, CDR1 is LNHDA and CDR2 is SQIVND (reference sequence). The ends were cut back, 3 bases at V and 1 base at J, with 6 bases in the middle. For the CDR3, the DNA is TGTGCCAGTAGTATCAAGGAGAACACCGGGGAGCTGTTTTTT. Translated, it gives CASSIKENTGELFF.

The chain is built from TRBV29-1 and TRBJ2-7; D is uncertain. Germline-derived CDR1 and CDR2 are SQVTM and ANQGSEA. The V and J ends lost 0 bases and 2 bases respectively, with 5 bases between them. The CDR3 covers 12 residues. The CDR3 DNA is TGCAGCGTTGAAGATCCCCCCTACGAGCAGTACTTC. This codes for CSVEDPPYEQYF.

CDR3 protein: CASSQSVAGGNQETQYF. Written as DNA, the CDR3 is TGCGCCAGCAGCCAATCAGTAGCGGGGGGGAACCAAGAGACCCAGTACTTC. The chain carries TRBV4-1 and TRBJ2-5; TRBD2 matches at 11 bases. The CDR3 runs 17 residues. Germline CDR1 reads MGHRA; CDR2 reads YSYEKL. V dropped 2 bases and J dropped 0; count of bases not matched to a gene: 5.

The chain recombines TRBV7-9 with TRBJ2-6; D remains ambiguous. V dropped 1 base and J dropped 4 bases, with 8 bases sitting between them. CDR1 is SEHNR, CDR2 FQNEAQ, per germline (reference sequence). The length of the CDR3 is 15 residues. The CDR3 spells CASSLDRVGANVLTF. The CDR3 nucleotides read TGTGCCAGCAGCTTAGACCGGGTCGGGGCCAACGTCCTGACTTTC.

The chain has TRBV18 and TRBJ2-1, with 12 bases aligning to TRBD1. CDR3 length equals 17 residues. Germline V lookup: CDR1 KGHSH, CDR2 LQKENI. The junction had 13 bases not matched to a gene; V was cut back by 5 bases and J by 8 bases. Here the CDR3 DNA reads TGTGCCAGCTCATCATACGGCGGGACAGGGGGCATAGATGAGCAGTTCTTC. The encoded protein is CASSSYGGTGGIDEQFF.

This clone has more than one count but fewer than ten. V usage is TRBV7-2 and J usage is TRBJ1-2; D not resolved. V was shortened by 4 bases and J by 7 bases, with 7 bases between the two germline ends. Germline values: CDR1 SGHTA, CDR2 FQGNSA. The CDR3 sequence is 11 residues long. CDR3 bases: TGTGCCAGCAGCTCTCTTGGTGGCTACACCTTC. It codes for CASSSLGGYTF.

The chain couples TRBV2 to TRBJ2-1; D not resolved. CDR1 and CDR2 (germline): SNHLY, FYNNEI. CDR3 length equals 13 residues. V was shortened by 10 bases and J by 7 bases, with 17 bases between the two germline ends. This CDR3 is CATSVFQGNEQFF. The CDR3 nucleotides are TGTGCCACCTCGGTCTTCCAAGGGAATGAGCAGTTCTTC.

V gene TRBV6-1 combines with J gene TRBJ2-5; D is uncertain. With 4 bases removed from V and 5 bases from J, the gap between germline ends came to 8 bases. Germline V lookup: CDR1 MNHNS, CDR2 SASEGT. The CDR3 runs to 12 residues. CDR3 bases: TGTGCCAGCAGTGCCCAATCGGAGACCCAGTACTTC. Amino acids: CASSAQSETQYF.

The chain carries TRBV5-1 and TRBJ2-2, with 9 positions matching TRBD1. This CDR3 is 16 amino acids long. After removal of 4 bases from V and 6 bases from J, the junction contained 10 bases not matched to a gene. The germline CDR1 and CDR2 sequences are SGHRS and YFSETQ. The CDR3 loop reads CASSQLGQGGAGELFF. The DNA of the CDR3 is TGCGCCAGCAGCCAACTGGGACAGGGTGGCGCCGGGGAGCTGTTTTTT. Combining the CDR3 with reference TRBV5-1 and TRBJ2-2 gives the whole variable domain KAGVTQTPRYLIKTRGQQVTLSCSPISGHRSVSWYQQTPGQGLQFLFEYFSETQRNKGNFPGRFSGRQFSNSRSEMNVSTLELGDSALYLCASSQLGQGGAGELFFGEGSRLTVL.

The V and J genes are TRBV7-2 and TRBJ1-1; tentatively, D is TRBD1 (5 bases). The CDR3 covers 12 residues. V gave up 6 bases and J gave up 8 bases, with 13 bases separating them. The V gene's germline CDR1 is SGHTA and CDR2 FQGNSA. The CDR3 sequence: CASRPRWGEAFF. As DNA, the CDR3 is TGTGCCAGCAGACCTAGATGGGGGGAAGCTTTCTTT.

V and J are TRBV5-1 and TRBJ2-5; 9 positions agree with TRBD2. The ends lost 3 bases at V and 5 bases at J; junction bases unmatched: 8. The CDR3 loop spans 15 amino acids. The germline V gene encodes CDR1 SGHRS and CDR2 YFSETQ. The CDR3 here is CASSSVGLAGETQYF. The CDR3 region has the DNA TGCGCCAGCAGCTCGGTCGGGCTAGCGGGGGAGACCCAGTACTTC.

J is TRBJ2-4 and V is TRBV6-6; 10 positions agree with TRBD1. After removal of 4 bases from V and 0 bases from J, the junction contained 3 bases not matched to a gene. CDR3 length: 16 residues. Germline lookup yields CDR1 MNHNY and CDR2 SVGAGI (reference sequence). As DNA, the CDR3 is TGTGCCAGCAGTTTTCGGACAGGGGGAGCCAAAAACATTCAGTACTTC. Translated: CASSFRTGGAKNIQYF.

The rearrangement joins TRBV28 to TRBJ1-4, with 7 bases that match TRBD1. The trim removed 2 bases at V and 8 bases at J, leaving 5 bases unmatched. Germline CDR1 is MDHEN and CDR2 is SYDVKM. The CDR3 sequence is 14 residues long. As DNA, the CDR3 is TGTGCCAGCAGTTTAAGACAGGGTTGGGAAAAACTGTTTTTT. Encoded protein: CASSLRQGWEKLFF. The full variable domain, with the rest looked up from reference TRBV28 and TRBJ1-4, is DVKVTQSSRYLVKRTGEKVFLECVQDMDHENMFWYRQDPGLGLRLIYFSYDVKMKEKGDIPEGYSVSREKKERFSLILESASTNQTSMYLCASSLRQGWEKLFFGSGTQLSVL.

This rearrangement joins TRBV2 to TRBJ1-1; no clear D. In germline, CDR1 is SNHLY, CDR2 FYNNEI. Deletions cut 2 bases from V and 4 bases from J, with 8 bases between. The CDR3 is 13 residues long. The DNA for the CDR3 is TGTGCCAGCAGTGAAACACGGGGCACTGAAGCTTTCTTT. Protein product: CASSETRGTEAFF.